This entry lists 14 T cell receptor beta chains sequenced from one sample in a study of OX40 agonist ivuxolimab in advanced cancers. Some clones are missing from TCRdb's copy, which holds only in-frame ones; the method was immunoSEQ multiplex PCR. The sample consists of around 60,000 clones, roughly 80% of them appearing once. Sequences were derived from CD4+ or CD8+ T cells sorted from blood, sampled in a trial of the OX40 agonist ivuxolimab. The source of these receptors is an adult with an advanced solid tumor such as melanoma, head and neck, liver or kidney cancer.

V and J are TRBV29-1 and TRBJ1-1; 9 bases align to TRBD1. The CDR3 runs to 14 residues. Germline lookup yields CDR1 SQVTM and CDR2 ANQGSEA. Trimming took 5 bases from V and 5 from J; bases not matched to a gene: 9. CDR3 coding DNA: TGCAGCGTTTTCCAGACAGGGGGTAAAACTGAAGCTTTCTTT. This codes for CSVFQTGGKTEAFF.

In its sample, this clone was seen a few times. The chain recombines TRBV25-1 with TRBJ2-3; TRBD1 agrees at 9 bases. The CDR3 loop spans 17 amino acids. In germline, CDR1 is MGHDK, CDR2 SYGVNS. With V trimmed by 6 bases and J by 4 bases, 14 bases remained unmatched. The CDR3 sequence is CASSHNRDRERPDTQYF. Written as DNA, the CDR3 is TGTGCCAGCAGCCATAACCGGGACAGGGAACGTCCAGATACGCAGTATTTT.

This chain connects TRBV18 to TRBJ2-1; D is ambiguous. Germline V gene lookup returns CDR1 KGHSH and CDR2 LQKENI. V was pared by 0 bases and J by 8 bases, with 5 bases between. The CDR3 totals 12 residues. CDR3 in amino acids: CASSPPLDEQFF. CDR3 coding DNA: TGTGCCAGCTCACCACCGTTAGATGAGCAGTTCTTC.

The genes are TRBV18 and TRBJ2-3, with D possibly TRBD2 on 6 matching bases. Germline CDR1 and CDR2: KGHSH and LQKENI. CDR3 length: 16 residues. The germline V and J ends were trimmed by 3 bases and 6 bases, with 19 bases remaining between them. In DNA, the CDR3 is TGTGCCAGCTCACCTTTGTCGACCACCAGCGGGGATACGCAGTATTTT. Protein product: CASSPLSTTSGDTQYF.

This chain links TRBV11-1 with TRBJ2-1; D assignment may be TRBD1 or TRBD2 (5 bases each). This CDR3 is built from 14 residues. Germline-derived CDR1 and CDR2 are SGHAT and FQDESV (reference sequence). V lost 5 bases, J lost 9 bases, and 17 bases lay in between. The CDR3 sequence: CASSLGVGWSEQFF. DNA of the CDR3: TGTGCCAGCAGCCTGGGGGTTGGTTGGAGTGAGCAGTTCTTC.

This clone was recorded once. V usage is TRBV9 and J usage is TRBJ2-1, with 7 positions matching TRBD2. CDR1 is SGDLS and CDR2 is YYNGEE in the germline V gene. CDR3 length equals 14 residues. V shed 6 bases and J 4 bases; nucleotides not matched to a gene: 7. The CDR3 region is CASTRSGVYNEQFF. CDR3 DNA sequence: TGTGCCAGCACTAGAAGCGGGGTTTACAATGAGCAGTTCTTC. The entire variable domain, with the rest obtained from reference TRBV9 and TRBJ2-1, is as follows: DSGVTQTPKHLITATGQRVTLRCSPRSGDLSVYWYQQSLDQGLQFLIQYYNGEERAKGNILERFSAQQFPDLHSELNLSSLELGDSALYFCASTRSGVYNEQFFGPGTRLTVL.

The CDR3 loop is CASSVGTSGSNTGELFF. The CDR3 DNA follows: TGTGCCAGCAGCGTAGGGACTAGCGGTTCGAACACCGGGGAGCTGTTTTTT. The chain recombines TRBV9 with TRBJ2-2; 10 bases match TRBD2. Unmatched junction bases numbered 2, after V lost 0 bases and J lost 0 bases. The CDR3 covers 17 residues. Germline CDR1 and CDR2: SGDLS and YYNGEE. The full variable domain, rest sourced from reference TRBV9 and TRBJ2-2, is DSGVTQTPKHLITATGQRVTLRCSPRSGDLSVYWYQQSLDQGLQFLIQYYNGEERAKGNILERFSAQQFPDLHSELNLSSLELGDSALYFCASSVGTSGSNTGELFFGEGSRLTVL.

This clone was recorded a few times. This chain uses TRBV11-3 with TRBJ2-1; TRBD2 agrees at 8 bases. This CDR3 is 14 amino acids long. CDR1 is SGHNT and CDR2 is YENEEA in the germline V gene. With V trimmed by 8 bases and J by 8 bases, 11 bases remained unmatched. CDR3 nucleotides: TGTGCCAGCGGGGGGGGACTAGGTCGTGATGAGCAGTTCTTC. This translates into CASGGGLGRDEQFF.

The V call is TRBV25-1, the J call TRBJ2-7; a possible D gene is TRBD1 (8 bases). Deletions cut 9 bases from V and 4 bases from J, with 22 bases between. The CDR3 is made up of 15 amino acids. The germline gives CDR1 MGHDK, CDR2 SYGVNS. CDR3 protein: CARSPRDRTSYEQYF. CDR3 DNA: TGTGCCAGGAGCCCCCGGGACAGGACTAGTTACGAGCAGTACTTC.

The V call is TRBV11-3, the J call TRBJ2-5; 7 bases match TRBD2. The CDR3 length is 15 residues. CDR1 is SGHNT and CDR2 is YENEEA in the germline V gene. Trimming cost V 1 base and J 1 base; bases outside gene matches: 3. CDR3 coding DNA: TGTGCCAGCAGCTTAGGAGGGACTACCCAAGAGACCCAGTACTTC. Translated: CASSLGGTTQETQYF.

The CDR3 reads CASSQDRGGYTF. Written as DNA, the CDR3 is TGTGCCAGCAGCCAAGACCGGGGAGGCTACACCTTC. The V call is TRBV4-2, the J call TRBJ1-2; no clear D gene. V was cut by 0 bases and J by 8 bases, with 7 bases left in between. The CDR3 totals 12 residues. Germline V gives CDR1 LGHNA, CDR2 YNFKEQ.

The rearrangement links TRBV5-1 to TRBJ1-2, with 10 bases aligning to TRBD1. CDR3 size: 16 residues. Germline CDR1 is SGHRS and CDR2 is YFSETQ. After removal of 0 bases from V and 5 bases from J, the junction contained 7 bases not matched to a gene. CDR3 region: CASSLGTGGLGYGYTF. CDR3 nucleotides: TGCGCCAGCAGCTTGGGGACAGGGGGGCTAGGATATGGCTACACCTTC.

The CDR3 DNA is TGTGCCAGCAGGCGCGGACAGGGGTACTATGGCTACACCTTC. Protein: CASRRGQGYYGYTF. The chain couples TRBV6-6 to TRBJ1-2, with 9 bases fitting TRBD1. CDR1 MNHNY and CDR2 SVGAGI come from the germline V gene (reference sequence). V lost 6 bases, J lost 3 bases, and 5 bases stayed unmatched. The CDR3 has 14 amino acids.

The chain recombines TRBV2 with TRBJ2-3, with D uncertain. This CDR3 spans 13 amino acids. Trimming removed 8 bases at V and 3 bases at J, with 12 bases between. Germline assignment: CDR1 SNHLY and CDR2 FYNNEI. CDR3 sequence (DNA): TGTGCCAGCTCTTCTGACGGAACAGATACGCAGTATTTT. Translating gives CASSSDGTDTQYF.